This T cell receptor beta chain originates from a study of T cells in localized non-small cell lung cancer. CDR3 length: 15 amino acids. Per the germline V gene, CDR1 is SGHAT and CDR2 is FQNNGV. V shed 5 bases and J 5 bases; nucleotides not matched to a gene: 7. Sequencing was performed with immunoSEQ multiplex PCR; in TCRdb, only in-frame clones are kept and a portion is missing. The table has 45,000 to 70,000 clones, 86% seen once. This clone was seen more than once but under ten times. Its antigen remains unidentified. Notes on the study in general: Median 57 top-100 tumor clones were shared with paired adjacent lung. Peak T cell clonality was found in uninvolved adjacent lung, exceeding tumor. Overall survival was longer when the density of T cells in the blood was higher.

The clonotype originates from a woman between 35 and 75 years old with stage I lung adenocarcinoma. Sequences were derived from peripheral blood, sampled before any cancer treatment. The chain is built from TRBV11-2 and TRBJ2-3, with 10 bases lining up with TRBD2. DNA of the CDR3: TGTGCCAGCAGCGCAAGCGGGGGGGCCGGAGATACGCAGTATTTT. Translation: CASSASGGAGDTQYF.